This TCR beta chain was recorded in a study of identical twins. This clonotype was found many times. The antigen is undetermined. TCRdb re-analysed the 5' RACE reads in MiXCR, keeping a single row per CDR3 protein. This table holds roughly 710,000 distinct CDR3 sequences, around 6.1% found once. General study findings and limits: Donors were not followed over many years; analysis was cross-sectional. The more abundant beta clonotypes in cord blood had fewer insertions, and memory repertoires did not show this. Models underestimated out-of-frame TCR alpha sharing in monozygotic twins. The study found weaker excess twin sharing in beta out-of-frame sequences.

Germline CDR1 MNHEY, CDR2 SMNVEV (reference sequence). The CDR3 has 12 amino acids. V shed 5 bases and J shed 4 bases, with 8 bases lying between them. The sequence was collected from a man between 18 and 35 years old in good health. The specimen sequenced was naive T cells sorted from blood. The gene calls are TRBV27 and TRBJ1-2, with no clear D. CDR3 nucleotides: TGTGCCAGCAGTGCCACAGCCTATGGCTACACCTTC. Residues: CASSATAYGYTF.